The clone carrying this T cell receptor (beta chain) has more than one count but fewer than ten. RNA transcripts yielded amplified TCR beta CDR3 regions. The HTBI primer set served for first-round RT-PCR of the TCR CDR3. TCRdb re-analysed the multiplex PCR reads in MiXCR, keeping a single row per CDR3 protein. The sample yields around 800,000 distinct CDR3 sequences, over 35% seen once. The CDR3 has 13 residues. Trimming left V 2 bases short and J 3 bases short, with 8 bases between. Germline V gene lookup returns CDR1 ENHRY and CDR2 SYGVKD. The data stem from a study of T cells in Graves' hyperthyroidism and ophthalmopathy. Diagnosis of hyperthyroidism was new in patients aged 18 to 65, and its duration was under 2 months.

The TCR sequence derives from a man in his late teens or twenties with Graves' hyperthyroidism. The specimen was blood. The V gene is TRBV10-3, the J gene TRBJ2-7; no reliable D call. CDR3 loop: CAISEVDLYEQYF. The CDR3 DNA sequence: TGTGCCATCAGTGAGGTAGACCTCTACGAGCAGTACTTC.